The 10 T cell receptor beta chains below were found in one sample sequenced in a study of blood T cells in healthy people across ages. Primed by a sample-barcoded 5' primer and a J-beta primer mix, a second PCR proceeded for 7 to 11 cycles. MiXCR was run by TCRdb on the 5' RACE reads, yielding one entry per CDR3 protein. The sample records over 500,000 distinct CDR3 sequences, about 51% being singletons. Sequencing input: blood. Receptor source: a woman aged 80 or over in good health.

This clonotype has only one observation. This chain joins TRBV15 and TRBJ1-2; D is undetermined. V was trimmed by 4 bases and J by 3 bases, leaving 9 bases between them. The CDR3 totals 13 residues. The germline V gene encodes CDR1 LNHNV and CDR2 YYDKDF (reference sequence). Here the CDR3 reads CATSTDSYYGYTF. CDR3 coding DNA: TGTGCCACCAGCACTGACTCTTACTATGGCTACACCTTC.

The rearrangement uses TRBV20-1 and TRBJ2-3; TRBD1 aligns across 8 bases. V trimming: 6 bases; J trimming: 1 base; junction bases outside the gene matches: 6. Germline lookup yields CDR1 DFQATT and CDR2 SNEGSKA (reference sequence). The CDR3 contains 14 residues. The CDR3 here is CSAAGTGRTDTQYF. CDR3 sequence (DNA): TGCAGTGCAGCCGGGACAGGACGCACAGATACGCAGTATTTT.

At least ten counts were recorded for this clonotype. The chain is built from TRBV28 and TRBJ2-3; D is possibly TRBD1 (6 bases). CDR1 MDHEN and CDR2 SYDVKM come from the germline V gene. Between the trimmed V and J ends, which lost 7 bases and 3 bases, there was a span of 8 bases. The CDR3 is made up of 12 amino acids. The CDR3 loop reads CASNQGTDTQYF. CDR3 nucleotide sequence: TGTGCCAGCAACCAGGGGACAGATACGCAGTATTTT.

This clonotype was seen ten or more times. This chain uses TRBV12-3 or TRBV12-4 with TRBJ2-1, with D perhaps being TRBD1 or TRBD2 (5 bases each). CDR3 length: 16 amino acids. Trimming left V 4 bases short and J 0 bases short, with 13 bases between. CDR3: CASSSDPGSSYNEQFF. The DNA of the CDR3 is TGTGCCAGCAGTTCCGATCCAGGGAGCTCCTACAATGAGCAGTTCTTC.

This clonotype was seen a handful of times. The chain is built from TRBV5-1 and TRBJ1-1, with D tentatively TRBD1 (5 bases). V was cut by 4 bases and J by 1 base, with 11 bases left in between. There are 14 residues in the CDR3. Germline CDR1 and CDR2: SGHRS and YFSETQ. The CDR3 nucleotides read TGCGCCAGCAGCCTAGGGGTCGGGAACACTGAAGCTTTCTTT. Protein sequence: CASSLGVGNTEAFF. The full variable domain, rest sourced from reference TRBV5-1 and TRBJ1-1, is KAGVTQTPRYLIKTRGQQVTLSCSPISGHRSVSWYQQTPGQGLQFLFEYFSETQRNKGNFPGRFSGRQFSNSRSEMNVSTLELGDSALYLCASSLGVGNTEAFFGQGTRLTVV.

V and J are TRBV3-1 and TRBJ2-2; possible D gene TRBD2, 6 bases. Germline V gene sequence: CDR1 LGHDT, CDR2 YNNKEL (reference sequence). The CDR3 spans 14 residues. V was pared by 8 bases and J by 4 bases, with 14 bases between. The CDR3 spells CASQGLARTGELFF. DNA for the CDR3: TGTGCCAGCCAAGGTCTAGCGCGCACCGGGGAGCTGTTTTTT.

This clonotype was observed many times. This sequence joins TRBV7-2 and TRBJ2-7, with D perhaps being TRBD1 or TRBD2 (6 bases each). The length of the CDR3 is 15 residues. CDR1 and CDR2 (germline): SGHTA, FQGNSA. The V end lost 5 bases, the J end lost 2 bases, and 16 bases lay between the germline ends. CDR3 in amino acids: CASSRGGTNTYEQYF. CDR3 DNA sequence: TGTGCCAGCAGCCGTGGAGGGACAAATACCTACGAGCAGTACTTC.

The chain combines TRBV10-3 with TRBJ1-1; 10 nucleotides align to TRBD1. In germline, CDR1 is ENHRY, CDR2 SYGVKD. V lost 3 bases to trimming and J lost 4 bases; unmatched junction nucleotides: 2. This CDR3 is 14 amino acids long. The CDR3 here is CAISDRDRGTEAFF. The CDR3 DNA reads TGTGCCATCAGTGACCGGGACAGGGGCACTGAAGCTTTCTTT.

The genes are TRBV6-2 or TRBV6-3 and TRBJ2-2; tentative D call: TRBD1 (6 bases). The CDR3 is 17 residues long. Germline assignment: CDR1 MNHEY and CDR2 SVGEGT. V was trimmed by 0 bases and J by 2 bases, leaving 13 bases between them. The CDR3 DNA follows: TGTGCCAGCAGTTACTCGATGGGACACCTTAACACCGGGGAGCTGTTTTTT. It yields the protein CASSYSMGHLNTGELFF.

With respect to this clonotype: This sequence may be a read error, since a much larger clone differs from it by one base. The gene calls are TRBV28 and TRBJ1-1; D is possibly TRBD1 (5 bases). The V end was cut by 9 bases, the J end by 4 bases, with 9 bases between. The CDR3 extends over 11 amino acids. The germline V gene encodes CDR1 MDHEN and CDR2 SYDVKM. The CDR3 here is CASGGSTEAFF. CDR3 nucleotides: TGTGCCAGTGGGGGGAGCACTGAAGCTTTCTTT.